The next 3 T cell receptor beta chains were all read from a single sample in a study of T cell changes during pregnancy in multiple sclerosis. Some clones are missing from TCRdb's copy, which holds only in-frame ones; the method was immunoSEQ multiplex PCR. In the table there are around 88,000 clones, roughly 92% of which are singletons. Source: peripheral blood, taken in the first trimester of pregnancy. These receptors were obtained from a female donor with multiple sclerosis, enrolled in a pregnancy study.

The V call is TRBV19, the J call TRBJ2-1; D is perhaps TRBD1 (5 bases). Germline V gene sequence: CDR1 LNHDA, CDR2 SQIVND (reference sequence). V gave up 5 bases and J gave up 5 bases, with 13 bases separating them. This CDR3 has 14 residues. The CDR3 DNA reads as TGTGCCAGTAGTCCATGGACACCCAACAATGAGCAGTTCTTC. Encoded protein: CASSPWTPNNEQFF.

The chain recombines TRBV9 with TRBJ2-7; 7 nucleotides align to TRBD1. Germline V gene sequence: CDR1 SGDLS, CDR2 YYNGEE. This CDR3 comprises 15 residues. V trimming: 3 bases; J trimming: 1 base; junction bases outside the gene matches: 7. The CDR3 DNA sequence: TGTGCCAGCAGCGAAAGCGGACAGGAGTCCTACGAGCAGTACTTC. Translation gives CASSESGQESYEQYF.

The gene calls are TRBV14 and TRBJ2-1; 9 bases map to TRBD1. The V gene end was trimmed by 4 bases and the J gene end by 6 bases; junction bases not matched to a gene: 1. The germline V gene encodes CDR1 SGHDN and CDR2 FVKESK. CDR3 length: 13 amino acids. In DNA form, the CDR3 reads TGTGCCAGCAGCCCGACAGGGGGCAATGAGCAGTTCTTC. It codes for CASSPTGGNEQFF.